One and the same sample provided the 5 T cell receptor beta chains below, sequenced in a study of T cells expressing NK-cell markers. With the 5' RACE reads reprocessed, TCRdb shows one record per CDR3 protein and no DNA. Its clone listing holds more than 90,000 distinct CDR3 sequences. Sample: blood T cells: a sorted CD56 or NKG2C T cell subset, CD4+ or CD8+ T cells, or bulk PBMC T cells (not recorded which). All receptors come from a woman aged 18-70 years in good health.

The chain is built from TRBV4-3 and TRBJ2-3; TCRdb lists TRBD2, though no DNA is available to test this call. Germline CDR1 reads LGHNA; CDR2 reads YSLEER. CDR3 length equals 15 residues. The CDR3 region is CASSQGDYLTDTQYF.

The gene calls are TRBV24-1 and TRBJ2-2; lacking DNA, the TRBD1 call made by TCRdb goes unchecked. This CDR3 region has 16 residues. Germline assignment: CDR1 KGHDR and CDR2 SFDVKD. The CDR3 reads CATSDFGQGATGELFF.

The chain uses TRBV5-4 and TRBJ1-2; TCRdb proposes TRBD1, but this gene call is untestable without DNA. Germline V gene sequence: CDR1 SGHNT, CDR2 YYREEE (reference sequence). The CDR3 has 19 amino acids. CDR3 loop: CASSLGPGQDSGANYGYTF.

The CDR3 region is CASSPGSPLHF. This chain links TRBV7-9 with TRBJ1-6; the D call of TRBD1 rests on TCRdb alone, since no DNA is present to check it. Germline V gives CDR1 SEHNR, CDR2 FQNEAQ (reference sequence). This CDR3 has 11 amino acids.

The V call is TRBV3-1, the J call TRBJ2-7; TCRdb reports TRBD1, a call that lacks DNA to check it against. This CDR3 is built from 14 residues. Germline values: CDR1 LGHDT, CDR2 YNNKEL (reference sequence). CDR3 sequence: CASSHTGTKNEQYF.